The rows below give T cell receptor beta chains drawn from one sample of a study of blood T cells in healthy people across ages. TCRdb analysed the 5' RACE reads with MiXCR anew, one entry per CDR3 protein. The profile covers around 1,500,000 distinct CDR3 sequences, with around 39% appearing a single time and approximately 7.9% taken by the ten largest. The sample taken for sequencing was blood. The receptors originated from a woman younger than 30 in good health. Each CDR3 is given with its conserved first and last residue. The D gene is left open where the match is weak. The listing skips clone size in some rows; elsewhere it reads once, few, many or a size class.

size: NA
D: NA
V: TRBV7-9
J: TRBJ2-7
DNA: TGTGCCAGCAGCCGGAGGGGGGGGACAGACGAGCAGTACTTC
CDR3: CASSRRGGTDEQYF

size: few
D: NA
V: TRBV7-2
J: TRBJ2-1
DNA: TGTGCCAGCAGCTCAAGTAGGGGGTACTACAATGAGCAGTTCTTC
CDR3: CASSSSRGYYNEQFF

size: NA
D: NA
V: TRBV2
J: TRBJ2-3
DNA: TGTGCCAGCAAAAGGGTGTCCACAGATACGCAGTATTTT
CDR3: CASKRVSTDTQYF

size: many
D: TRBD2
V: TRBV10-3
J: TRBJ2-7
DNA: TGTGCCATCAGTGCCCCAGCGGGGCGAAACTCCTACGAGCAGTACTTC
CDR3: CAISAPAGRNSYEQYF

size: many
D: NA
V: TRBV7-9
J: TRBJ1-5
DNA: TGTGCCAGCAGCTTTGGTGATCAGCCCCAGCATTTT
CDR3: CASSFGDQPQHF

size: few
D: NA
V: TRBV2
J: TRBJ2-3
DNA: TGTGCCAGCAGTGGACTCCAGCGCACAGATACGCAGTATTTT
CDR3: CASSGLQRTDTQYF

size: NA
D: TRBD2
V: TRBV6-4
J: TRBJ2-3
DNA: TGTGCCAGGGGGACTAGCGCCAGCACAGATACGCAGTATTTT
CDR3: CARGTSASTDTQYF

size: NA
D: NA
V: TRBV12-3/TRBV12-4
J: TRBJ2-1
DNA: TGTGCCAGCATCAGGTACAATGAGCAGTTCTTC
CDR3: CASIRYNEQFF

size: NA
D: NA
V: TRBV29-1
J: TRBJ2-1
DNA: TGCAGCGTTGATGCTCCCGGGCCATCCTACAATGAGCAGTCCTTC
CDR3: CSVDAPGPSYNEQSF

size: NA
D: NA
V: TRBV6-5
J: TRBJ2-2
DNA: TGTGCCAGCAGTTACTCGTCAGGCAGGGAGCTGTTTTTT
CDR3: CASSYSSGRELFF

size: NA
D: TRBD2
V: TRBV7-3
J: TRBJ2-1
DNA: TGTGCCAGCAGCTTACCGGGACTAGGGGGTGAGCAGTTCTTC
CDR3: CASSLPGLGGEQFF

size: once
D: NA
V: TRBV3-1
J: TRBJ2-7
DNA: TGTGCCAGCAGCCAAGGGCTCCCGAGGCTTGGGGAGCAGTACTTC
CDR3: CASSQGLPRLGEQYF

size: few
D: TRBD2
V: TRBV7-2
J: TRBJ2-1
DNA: TGTGCCAGCAGCCTAACAGCAGCGGGAGCAGGCTACAATGAGCAGTTCTTC
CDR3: CASSLTAAGAGYNEQFF

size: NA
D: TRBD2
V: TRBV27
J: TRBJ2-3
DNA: TGTGCCAGCAGTTTAGTCCCTAGCGGGGGGGCCGTAGATACGCAGTATTTT
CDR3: CASSLVPSGGAVDTQYF

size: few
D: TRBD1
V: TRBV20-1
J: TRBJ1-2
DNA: TGCAGTGCAGACGCACAGGGGGCCCTTCTCTATGGCTACACCTTC
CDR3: CSADAQGALLYGYTF

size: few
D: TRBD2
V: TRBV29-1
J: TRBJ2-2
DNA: TGCAGCGTTGAATTCAGCGGGAGGGGAAACACCGGGGAGCTGTTTTTT
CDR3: CSVEFSGRGNTGELFF

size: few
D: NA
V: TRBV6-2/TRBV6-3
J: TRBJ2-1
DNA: TGTGCCAGCACCCTATGGCCGGAAGTCAATGAGCAGTTCTTC
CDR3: CASTLWPEVNEQFF

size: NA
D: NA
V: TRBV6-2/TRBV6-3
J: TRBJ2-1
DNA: TGTGCCAGCAGTTCCACCGGGACTCTCGTAAATGAGCAGTTCTTC
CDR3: CASSSTGTLVNEQFF